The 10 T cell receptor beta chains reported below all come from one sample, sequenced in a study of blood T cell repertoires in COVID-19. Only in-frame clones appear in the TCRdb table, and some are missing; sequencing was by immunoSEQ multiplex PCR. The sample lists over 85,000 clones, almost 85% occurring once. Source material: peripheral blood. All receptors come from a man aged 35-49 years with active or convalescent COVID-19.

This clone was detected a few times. The CDR3 protein is CASSQVSQGGSPLHF. CDR3 nucleotide sequence: TGTGCCAGCAGCCAAGTCTCACAGGGCGGTTCACCCCTCCACTTT. V usage is TRBV4-2 and J usage is TRBJ1-6; TRBD1 is a possible D gene (6 bases). This CDR3 has 15 residues. Trimming took 1 base from V and 9 from J, leaving 13 bases between them. CDR1 LGHNA and CDR2 YNFKEQ come from the germline V gene.

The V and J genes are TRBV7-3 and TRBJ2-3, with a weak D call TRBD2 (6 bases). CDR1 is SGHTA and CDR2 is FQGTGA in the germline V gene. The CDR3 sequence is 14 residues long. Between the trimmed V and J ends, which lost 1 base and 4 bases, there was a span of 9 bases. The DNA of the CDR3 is TGTGCCAGCAGCTTAAGCTCGGGGGCAGATACGCAGTATTTT. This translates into CASSLSSGADTQYF.

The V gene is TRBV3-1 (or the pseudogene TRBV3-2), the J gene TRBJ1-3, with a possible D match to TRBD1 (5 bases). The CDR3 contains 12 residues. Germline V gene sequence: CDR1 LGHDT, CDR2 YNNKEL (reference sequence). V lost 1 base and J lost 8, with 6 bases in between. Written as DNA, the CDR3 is TGTGCCAGCAGCCAAGGGGGGGACACCATATATTTT. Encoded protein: CASSQGGDTIYF.

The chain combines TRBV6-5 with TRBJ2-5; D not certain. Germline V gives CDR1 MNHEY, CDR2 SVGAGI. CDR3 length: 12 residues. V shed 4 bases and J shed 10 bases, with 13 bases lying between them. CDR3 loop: CASSSTRRDQYF. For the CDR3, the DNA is TGTGCCAGCAGTTCGACTCGGAGAGACCAGTACTTC.

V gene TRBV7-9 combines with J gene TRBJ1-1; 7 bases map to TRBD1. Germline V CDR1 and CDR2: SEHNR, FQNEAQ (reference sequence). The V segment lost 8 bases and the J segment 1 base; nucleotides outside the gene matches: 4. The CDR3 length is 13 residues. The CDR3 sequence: CASEGQENTEAFF. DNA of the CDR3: TGTGCCAGCGAAGGACAGGAGAACACTGAAGCTTTCTTT.

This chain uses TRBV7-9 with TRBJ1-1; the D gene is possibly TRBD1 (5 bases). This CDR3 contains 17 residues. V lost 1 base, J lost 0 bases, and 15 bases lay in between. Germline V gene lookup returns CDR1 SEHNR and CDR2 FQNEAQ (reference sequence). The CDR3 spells CASSLVPTTVMNTEAFF. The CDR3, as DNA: TGTGCCAGCAGCTTAGTCCCTACGACAGTCATGAACACTGAAGCTTTCTTT.

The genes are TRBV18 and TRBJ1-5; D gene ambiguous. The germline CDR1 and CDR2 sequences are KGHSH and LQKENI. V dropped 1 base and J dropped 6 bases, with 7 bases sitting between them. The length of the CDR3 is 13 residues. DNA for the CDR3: TGTGCCAGCTCACCACTAACCAGTCAGCCCCAGCATTTT. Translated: CASSPLTSQPQHF. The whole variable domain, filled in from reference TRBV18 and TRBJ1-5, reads NAGVMQNPRHLVRRRGQEARLRCSPMKGHSHVYWYRQLPEEGLKFMVYLQKENIIDESGMPKERFSAEFPKEGPSILRIQQVVRGDSAAYFCASSPLTSQPQHFGDGTRLSIL.

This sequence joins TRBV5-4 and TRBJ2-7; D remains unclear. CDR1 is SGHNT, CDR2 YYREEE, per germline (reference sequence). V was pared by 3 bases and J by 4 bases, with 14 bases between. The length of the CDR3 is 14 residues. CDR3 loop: CASSSGSNGYEQYF. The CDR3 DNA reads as TGTGCCAGCAGCTCAGGATCCAACGGTTACGAGCAGTACTTC.

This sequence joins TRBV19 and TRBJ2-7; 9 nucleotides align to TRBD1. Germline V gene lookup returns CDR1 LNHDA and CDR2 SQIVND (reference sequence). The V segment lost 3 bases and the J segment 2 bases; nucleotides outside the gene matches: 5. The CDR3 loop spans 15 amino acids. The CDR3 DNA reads TGTGCCAGTAGTATGGGGACAGGGATCACCTACGAGCAGTACTTC. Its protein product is CASSMGTGITYEQYF.

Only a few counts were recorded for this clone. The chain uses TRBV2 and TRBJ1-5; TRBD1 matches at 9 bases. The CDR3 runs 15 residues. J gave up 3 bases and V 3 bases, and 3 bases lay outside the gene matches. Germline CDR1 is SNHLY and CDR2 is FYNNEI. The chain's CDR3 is CASSERTGDNQPQHF. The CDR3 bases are TGTGCCAGCAGTGAGCGGACAGGGGACAATCAGCCCCAGCATTTT.